Listed here are 17 T cell receptor beta chains from one sample, sequenced in a study of Graves' ophthalmopathy and Graves' hyperthyroidism. The study amplified TCR beta CDR3 regions using RNA transcripts. Second-round multiplex PCR came after a first-round RT-PCR that employed HTBI primers. TCRdb used MiXCR to reprocess the multiplex PCR reads, holding one entry per CDR3 protein. This table holds 650,000 to 900,000 distinct CDR3 sequences, 40% found once. The sample comprised peripheral blood. These TCRs come from an adult man with Graves' ophthalmopathy.

Notes on this clonotype: At one boundary the junction diverges from the germline segment, which might be a read error. J is TRBJ1-1 and V is TRBV20-1; TRBD1 matches at 10 bases. Germline CDR1 is DFQATT and CDR2 is SNEGSKA (reference sequence). The CDR3 is 15 residues long. The CDR3 spells CSARAAGTGDTEASF. CDR3 nucleotides: TGCAGTGCTAGAGCTGCTGGGACAGGGGACACTGAAGCTTCCTTT.

This clonotype was seen a handful of times. This chain connects TRBV20-1 to TRBJ2-7; D is ambiguous. Between the trimmed V and J ends, which lost 1 base and 3 bases, there was a span of 4 bases. The CDR3 covers 11 residues. Germline CDR1 reads DFQATT; CDR2 reads SNEGSKA (reference sequence). CDR3: CSARVIYEQYF. CDR3 sequence (DNA): TGCAGTGCTAGAGTCATCTACGAGCAGTACTTC.

This chain links TRBV20-1 with TRBJ1-4, with 10 bases identical to TRBD1. Germline V gene data show CDR1 as DFQATT and CDR2 as SNEGSKA (reference sequence). With 4 bases clipped from V and 6 bases from J, the junction kept 14 bases outside the gene matches. The CDR3 sequence is 17 residues long. The CDR3 DNA follows: TGCAGTGCTACCCGGGACAGGGGACTGTTCGGGTATGAAAAACTGTTTTTT. It codes for CSATRDRGLFGYEKLFF.

This chain joins TRBV11-2 and TRBJ2-7; 8 bases are shared with TRBD2. V lost 4 bases and J lost 4; bases outside the gene matches: 6. CDR1 SGHAT and CDR2 FQNNGV come from the germline V gene. CDR3 length: 14 residues. Written as DNA, the CDR3 is TGTGCCAGCAGCTCGGGGGGGGTTCATTACGAGCAGTACTTC. Protein: CASSSGGVHYEQYF.

In its sample, this clonotype was seen many times. The CDR3 bases are TGTGCCAGCAGTCTAGGACAGGGCGGGAACACTGAAGCTTTCTTT. The encoded protein is CASSLGQGGNTEAFF. This chain links TRBV7-9 with TRBJ1-1; 8 bases are shared with TRBD1. Germline-derived CDR1 and CDR2 are SEHNR and FQNEAQ (reference sequence). V shed 6 bases and J 1 base; nucleotides not matched to a gene: 7. CDR3 length equals 15 residues.

This clonotype showed up just a few times. This chain uses TRBV6-1 with TRBJ1-6; D is unresolved. CDR1 is MNHNS and CDR2 is SASEGT in the germline V gene. Trimming shortened V by 0 bases and J by 10 bases, and 13 bases separated the two germline ends. The CDR3 consists of 15 residues. Written as DNA, the CDR3 is TGTGCCAGCAGTGAAGCGCTAGTCAGACCCTCACCCCTCCACTTT. Residues: CASSEALVRPSPLHF.

This rearrangement joins TRBV24-1 to TRBJ1-5; tentatively, D is TRBD1 (6 bases). The ends were cut back, 7 bases at V and 4 bases at J, with 19 bases in the middle. There are 16 residues in the CDR3. Germline V gene data show CDR1 as KGHDR and CDR2 as SFDVKD. The CDR3 loop reads CATSTPGGRGNQPQHF. CDR3 in DNA: TGTGCCACCAGCACCCCGGGGGGCCGGGGAAATCAGCCCCAGCATTTT.

This clonotype was seen many times. The rearrangement links TRBV7-8 to TRBJ1-5, with D hard to call. Trimming left V 5 bases short and J 3 bases short, with 8 bases between. In germline, CDR1 is SGHVS, CDR2 FQNEAQ. The CDR3 loop spans 13 amino acids. The chain's CDR3 is CASSASSNQPQHF. For the CDR3, the DNA is TGTGCCAGCAGCGCCTCCTCCAATCAGCCCCAGCATTTT.

About this clonotype itself: Sequence at one end of the junction differs from germline and may be a read error. The chain has TRBV10-3 and TRBJ2-7; 8 bases fit TRBD1. This CDR3 has 15 residues. Germline V lookup: CDR1 ENHRY, CDR2 SYGVKD. As DNA, the CDR3 is TGTGCCAGCAGTTGGCCGTTTGGACAGGGATACGAGCAGTACTTC. Translation: CASSWPFGQGYEQYF.

The chain joins TRBV2 to TRBJ2-5; no definite D call. V shed 6 bases and J shed 0 bases, with 5 bases lying between them. The CDR3 has 12 residues. Germline-derived CDR1 and CDR2 are SNHLY and FYNNEI. CDR3 nucleotide sequence: TGTGCCAGCAGACGATACCAAGAGACCCAGTACTTC. Amino acids: CASRRYQETQYF.

The chain combines TRBV6-5 with TRBJ2-7; 7 bases match TRBD2. V shed 4 bases, J shed 5 bases, and the junction held 17 bases outside the gene matches. This CDR3 spans 17 amino acids. Germline CDR1 is MNHEY and CDR2 is SVGAGI. The CDR3 protein is CASSLEILTSKIHEQYF. In nucleotides, the CDR3 is TGTGCCAGCAGTTTGGAGATATTGACTAGCAAGATCCACGAGCAGTACTTC.

In this sample, this clonotype turned up once. The chain recombines TRBV29-1 with TRBJ1-5; possibly TRBD1 for D (6 bases). CDR1 is SQVTM, CDR2 ANQGSEA, per germline. CDR3 length: 19 residues. V lost 6 bases and J 0 bases, leaving 27 bases between the germline ends. In DNA form, the CDR3 reads TGCAGCGTCCCTAAAGAAATGGGACACCTTCCCTTTAGCAATCAGCCCCAGCATTTT. Amino acid sequence: CSVPKEMGHLPFSNQPQHF.

This clonotype was recorded many times. The V call is TRBV19, the J call TRBJ1-2, with a weak D call TRBD1 (6 bases). CDR3 length: 12 amino acids. The germline V and J ends were trimmed by 3 bases and 6 bases, with 8 bases remaining between them. Per the germline V gene, CDR1 is LNHDA and CDR2 is SQIVND (reference sequence). The CDR3 bases are TGTGCCAGTAGTATCCAGGGGAATGGCTACACCTTC. Translating gives CASSIQGNGYTF.

This clonotype occurred once. The chain uses TRBV11-2 and TRBJ2-3; D is ambiguous. This CDR3 has 14 amino acids. Deletions cut 3 bases from V and 2 bases from J, with 9 bases between. The germline V gene encodes CDR1 SGHAT and CDR2 FQNNGV. CDR3 bases: TGTGCCAGCAGCTTTTTGAGCGACACAGATACGCAGTATTTT. This codes for CASSFLSDTDTQYF. The variable domain in full, completed from reference TRBV11-2 and TRBJ2-3, reads EAGVAQSPRYKIIEKRQSVAFWCNPISGHATLYWYQQILGQGPKLLIQFQNNGVVDDSQLPKDRFSAERLKGVDSTLKIQPAKLEDSAVYLCASSFLSDTDTQYFGPGTRLTVL.

A single count supports this clonotype. The chain joins TRBV29-1 to TRBJ1-2; D not resolved. Germline V CDR1 and CDR2: SQVTM, ANQGSEA. The CDR3 is made up of 12 amino acids. V was clipped by 3 bases and J by 3 bases, with 8 bases between them. The CDR3: CSVEGAYYGYTF. The DNA of the CDR3 is TGCAGCGTTGAGGGAGCCTACTATGGCTACACCTTC.

This clonotype was seen a handful of times. The chain employs TRBV20-1 and TRBJ2-7; 7 nucleotides agree with TRBD1. Trimming at V came to 0 bases and at J to 2 bases, leaving 7 bases not matched to a gene. The CDR3 consists of 15 residues. Germline CDR1 is DFQATT and CDR2 is SNEGSKA (reference sequence). The chain's CDR3 is CSARDPIQGAYEQYF. In DNA form, the CDR3 reads TGCAGTGCTAGAGATCCGATTCAGGGGGCCTACGAGCAGTACTTC.

This clonotype has a count of ten or more. The V call is TRBV13, the J call TRBJ1-6, with 7 bases identical to TRBD1. V trimming: 5 bases; J trimming: 12 bases; junction bases outside the gene matches: 19. CDR3 size: 17 residues. From germline, CDR1 is PRHDT and CDR2 FYEKMQ (reference sequence). DNA of the CDR3: TGTGCCAGCAGCCCGTCACCCAACCCGGGACAGAGCATACCCCTCCACTTT. Amino acids: CASSPSPNPGQSIPLHF.